The clone carrying this TCR beta chain was detected ten times or more. Its antigen remains unknown. This entry is derived from a study of T cells in Graves' hyperthyroidism and ophthalmopathy. Whole-study findings and limits: The authors' 13 V-J model separated ophthalmopathy from stable hyperthyroidism. Blood also showed most of the thyroid clonotypes that were expanded above 0.001.

Clinicians diagnosed patients from clinical symptoms, serum thyroxine and TRAb, thyroid ultrasound and orbital computed tomography. Sampled blood dates from first hyperthyroidism diagnosis, and it precedes any ophthalmopathy symptoms. V was clipped by 2 bases and J by 4 bases, with 11 bases between them. Germline V gives CDR1 SGHTA, CDR2 FQGTGA. CDR3 length equals 15 residues. Template material for amplifying TCR beta CDR3 regions consisted of RNA transcripts. TCR CDR3 underwent first-round RT-PCR with the HTBI primer set. TCRdb itself ran the multiplex PCR reads through MiXCR, one entry per CDR3 protein. This sample carries roughly 300,000 distinct CDR3 sequences, 25% to 30% of them seen once, and the ten largest clones take about a quarter.

Sequencing used blood. The chain uses TRBV7-3 and TRBJ2-2; a weak D match, TRBD1 (5 bases). This sequence was found in a middle-aged man with Graves' hyperthyroidism that later progressed to Graves' ophthalmopathy. The DNA for the CDR3 is TGTGCCAGCAGCTTACAGGGAATCGGCACCGGGGAGCTGTTTTTT. This encodes CASSLQGIGTGELFF.